This T cell receptor beta chain was identified in a study of tumor and adjacent non-tumor tissue in lung cancer. The study, taken as a whole, reports: Tumor repertoires had a smaller top 100 clone share than normal lung. Significantly higher TCR diversity was found in tumor than normal lung.

To note about this clonotype: Its specificity is not known. A much bigger clone sits one base away, suggesting this may be a read error.

RNA was extracted from bulk tissue without any cell sorting. This non-tumor lung sample came from over 3 cm beyond the tumor edge. Donors were chemotherapy-naive, newly diagnosed lung cancer surgical patients in China, August–late 2014. A modified ARM-PCR protocol with three rounds of nested PCR amplified TCRbeta. One entry per CDR3 protein results from TCRdb running MiXCR on the multiplex PCR reads. The table has about 110,000 distinct CDR3 sequences, roughly three fifths seen once. Germline CDR1 is DFQATT and CDR2 is SNEGSKA (reference sequence). There are 14 residues in the CDR3. The chain carries TRBV20-1 and TRBJ2-7; D remains ambiguous. Sequenced: distant non-tumor lung tissue. The receptor was isolated from a man aged 55 to 70 with non-small cell lung cancer. CDR3 sequence (DNA): TGCAGTGCCATTCTCCATGGCAGCTCCTACGAGCAGCACTTC. Its translation is CSAILHGSSYEQHF.